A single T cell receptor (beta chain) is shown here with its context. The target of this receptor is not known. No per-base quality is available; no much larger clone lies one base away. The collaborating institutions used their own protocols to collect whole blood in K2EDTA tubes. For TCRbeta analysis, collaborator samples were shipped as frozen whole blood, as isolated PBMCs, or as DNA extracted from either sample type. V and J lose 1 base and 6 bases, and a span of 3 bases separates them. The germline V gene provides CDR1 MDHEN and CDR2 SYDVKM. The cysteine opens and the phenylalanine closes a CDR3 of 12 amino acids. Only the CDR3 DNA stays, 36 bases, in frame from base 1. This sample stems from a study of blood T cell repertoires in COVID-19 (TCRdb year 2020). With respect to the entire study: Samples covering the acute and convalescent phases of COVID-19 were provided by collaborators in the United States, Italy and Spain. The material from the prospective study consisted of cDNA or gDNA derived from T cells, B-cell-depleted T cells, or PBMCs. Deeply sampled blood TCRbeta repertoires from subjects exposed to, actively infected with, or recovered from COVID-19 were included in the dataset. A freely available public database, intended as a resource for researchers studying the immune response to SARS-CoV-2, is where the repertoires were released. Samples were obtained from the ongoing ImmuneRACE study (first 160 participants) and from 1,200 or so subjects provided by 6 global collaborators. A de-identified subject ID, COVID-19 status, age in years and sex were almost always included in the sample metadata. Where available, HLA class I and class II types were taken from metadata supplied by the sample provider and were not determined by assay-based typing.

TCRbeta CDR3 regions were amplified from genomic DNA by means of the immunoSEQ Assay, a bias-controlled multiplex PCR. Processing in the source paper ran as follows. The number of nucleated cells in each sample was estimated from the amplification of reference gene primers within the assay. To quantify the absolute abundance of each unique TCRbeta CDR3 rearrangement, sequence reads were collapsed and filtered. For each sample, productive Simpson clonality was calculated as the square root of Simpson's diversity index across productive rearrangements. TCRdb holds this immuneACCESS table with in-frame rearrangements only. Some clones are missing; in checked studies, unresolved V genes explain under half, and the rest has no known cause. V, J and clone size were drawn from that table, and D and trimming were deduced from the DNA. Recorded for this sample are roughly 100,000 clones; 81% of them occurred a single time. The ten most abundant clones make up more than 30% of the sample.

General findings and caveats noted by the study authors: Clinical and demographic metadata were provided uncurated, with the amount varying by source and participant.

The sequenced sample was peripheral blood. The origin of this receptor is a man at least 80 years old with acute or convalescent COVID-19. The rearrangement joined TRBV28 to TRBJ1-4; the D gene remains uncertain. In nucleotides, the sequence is TGTGCCAGCAGTTTATCTTATGAAAAACTGTTTTTT. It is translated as CASSLSYEKLFF.